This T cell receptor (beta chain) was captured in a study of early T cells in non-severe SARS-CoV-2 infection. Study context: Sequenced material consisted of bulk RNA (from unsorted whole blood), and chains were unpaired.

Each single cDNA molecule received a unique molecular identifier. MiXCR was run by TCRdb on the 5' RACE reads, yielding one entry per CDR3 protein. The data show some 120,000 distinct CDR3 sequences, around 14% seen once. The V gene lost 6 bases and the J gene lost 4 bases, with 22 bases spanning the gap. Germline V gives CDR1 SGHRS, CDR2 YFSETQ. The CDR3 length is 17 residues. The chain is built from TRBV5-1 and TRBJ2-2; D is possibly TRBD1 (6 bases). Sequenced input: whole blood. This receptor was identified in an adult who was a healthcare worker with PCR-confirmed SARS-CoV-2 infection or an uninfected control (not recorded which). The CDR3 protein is CASTLGRRTGSTGELFF. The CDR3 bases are TGCGCCAGCACTCTGGGTCGAAGAACAGGGAGCACCGGGGAGCTGTTTTTT.